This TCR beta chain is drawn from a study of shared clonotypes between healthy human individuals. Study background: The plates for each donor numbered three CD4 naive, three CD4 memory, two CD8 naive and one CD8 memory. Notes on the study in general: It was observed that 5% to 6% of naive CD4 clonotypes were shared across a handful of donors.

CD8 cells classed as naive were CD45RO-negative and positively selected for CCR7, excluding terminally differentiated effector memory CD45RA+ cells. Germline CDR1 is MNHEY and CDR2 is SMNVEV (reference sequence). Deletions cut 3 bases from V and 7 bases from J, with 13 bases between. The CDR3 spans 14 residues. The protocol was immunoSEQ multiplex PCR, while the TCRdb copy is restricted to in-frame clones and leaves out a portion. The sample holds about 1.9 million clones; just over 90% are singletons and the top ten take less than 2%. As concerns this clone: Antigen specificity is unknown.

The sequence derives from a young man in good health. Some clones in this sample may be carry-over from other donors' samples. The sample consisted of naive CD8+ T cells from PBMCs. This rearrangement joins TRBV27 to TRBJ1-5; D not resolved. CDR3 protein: CASSFSRTGQPQHF. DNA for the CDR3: TGTGCCAGCAGTTTTAGCCGAACGGGGCAGCCCCAGCATTTT.